The TCR beta chain under discussion was sequenced for a study of blood T cell repertoires in COVID-19. Whole-study context: Acute-phase and convalescent COVID-19 samples originated in the United States, Italy and Spain.

The germline gives CDR1 ENHRY, CDR2 SYGVKD. Trimming cost V 6 bases and J 5 bases; bases outside gene matches: 4. The length of the CDR3 is 14 residues. Study processing details: Estimates of nucleated cell counts were drawn from the amplification of reference gene primers. Produced via immunoSEQ multiplex PCR; TCRdb's table is partial and in-frame only. From that table come the V and J calls and clone size; the DNA was used to work out D and trimming. The sample shows roughly 240,000 clones, around four fifths of them seen only once. V gene TRBV10-3 combines with J gene TRBJ1-5; 10 nucleotides line up with TRBD1. Sequencing was carried out using peripheral blood. This TCR came from a woman aged 70-85 years with acute or convalescent COVID-19. CDR3 in amino acids: CAISPGTGDQPQHF. The DNA of the CDR3 is TGTGCCATCAGCCCCGGGACAGGGGATCAGCCCCAGCATTTT.